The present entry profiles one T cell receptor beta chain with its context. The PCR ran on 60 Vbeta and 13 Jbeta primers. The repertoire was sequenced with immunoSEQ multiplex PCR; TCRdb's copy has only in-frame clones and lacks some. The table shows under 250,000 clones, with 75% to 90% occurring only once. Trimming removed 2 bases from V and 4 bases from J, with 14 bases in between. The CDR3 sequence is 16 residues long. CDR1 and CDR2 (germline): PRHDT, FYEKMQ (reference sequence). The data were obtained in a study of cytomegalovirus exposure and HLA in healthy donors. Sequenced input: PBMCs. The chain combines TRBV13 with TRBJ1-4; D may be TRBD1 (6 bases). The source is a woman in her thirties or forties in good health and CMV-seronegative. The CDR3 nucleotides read TGTGCCAGCAGCTTATTAGGGGGGGAGCTTAATGAAAAACTGTTTTTT. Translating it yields CASSLLGGELNEKLFF.